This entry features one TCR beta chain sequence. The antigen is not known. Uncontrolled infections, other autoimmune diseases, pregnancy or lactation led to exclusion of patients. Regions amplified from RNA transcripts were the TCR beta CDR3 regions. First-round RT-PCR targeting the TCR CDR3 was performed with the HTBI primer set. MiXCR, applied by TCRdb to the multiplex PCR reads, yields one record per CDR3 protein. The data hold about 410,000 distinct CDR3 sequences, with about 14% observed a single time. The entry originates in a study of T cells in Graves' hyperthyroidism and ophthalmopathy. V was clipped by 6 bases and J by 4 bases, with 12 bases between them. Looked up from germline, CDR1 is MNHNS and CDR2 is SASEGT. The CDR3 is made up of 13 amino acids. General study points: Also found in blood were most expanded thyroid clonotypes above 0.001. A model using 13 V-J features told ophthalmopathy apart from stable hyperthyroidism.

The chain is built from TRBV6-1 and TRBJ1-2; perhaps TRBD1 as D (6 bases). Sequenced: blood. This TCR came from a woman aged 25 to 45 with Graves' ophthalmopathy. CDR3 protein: CASRRTGSYGYTF. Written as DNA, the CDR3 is TGTGCCAGCAGACGCACAGGGTCCTATGGCTACACCTTC.